This TCR beta chain was captured in a study of blood T cell repertoires in COVID-19. Study in general: Nucleic acid was either cDNA or gDNA, and it came from T cells, B-cell-depleted T cells, or PBMCs.

Enrollees, about 18 to 95 years old, lived in 20 to 25 US areas. Assay: immunoSEQ multiplex PCR; the TCRdb copy retains only in-frame clones and omits some. The repertoire holds some 130,000 clones, with about four fifths as singletons. This clone was seen a handful of times. This TCR came from a man in his forties or fifties with acute COVID-19. The sample consisted of PBMCs or T cells enriched from blood (not recorded which).

The CDR3 DNA is TGTGCCAGCAGTCTACGGGTAGGGACAGGAACCTACGAGCAGTACTTC. Translated, it gives CASSLRVGTGTYEQYF. The chain is built from TRBV27 and TRBJ2-7; 8 nucleotides line up with TRBD1. V shed 5 bases, J shed 2 bases, and the junction held 11 bases outside the gene matches. Per the germline V gene, CDR1 is MNHEY and CDR2 is SMNVEV (reference sequence). CDR3 length: 16 amino acids.